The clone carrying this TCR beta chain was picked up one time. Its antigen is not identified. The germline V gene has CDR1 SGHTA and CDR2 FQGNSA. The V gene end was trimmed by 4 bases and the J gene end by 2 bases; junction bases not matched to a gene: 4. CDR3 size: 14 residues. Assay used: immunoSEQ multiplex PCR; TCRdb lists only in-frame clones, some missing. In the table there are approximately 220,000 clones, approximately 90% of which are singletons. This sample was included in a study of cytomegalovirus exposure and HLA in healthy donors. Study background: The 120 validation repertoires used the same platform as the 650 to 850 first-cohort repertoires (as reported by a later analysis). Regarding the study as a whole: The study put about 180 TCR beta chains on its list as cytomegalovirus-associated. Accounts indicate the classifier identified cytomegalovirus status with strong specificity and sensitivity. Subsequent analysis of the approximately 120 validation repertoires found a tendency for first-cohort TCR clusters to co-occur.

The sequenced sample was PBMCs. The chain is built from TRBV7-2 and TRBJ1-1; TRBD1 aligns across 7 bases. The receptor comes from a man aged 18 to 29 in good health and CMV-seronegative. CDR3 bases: TGTGCCAGCAGCTACGGGACAGCCAACACTGAAGCTTTCTTT. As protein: CASSYGTANTEAFF. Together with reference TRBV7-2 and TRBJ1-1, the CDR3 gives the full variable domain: GAGVSQSPSNKVTEKGKDVELRCDPISGHTALYWYRQSLGQGLEFLIYFQGNSAPDKSGLPSDRFSAERTGGSVSTLTIQRTQQEDSAVYLCASSYGTANTEAFFGQGTRLTVV.